This is a list of T cell receptor beta chains from one sample in a study of long-term antiretroviral therapy in people with HIV. TCRdb's copy holds only in-frame clones and misses some; the assay was immunoSEQ multiplex PCR. The table has under 20,000 clones, over 60% seen once; the top ten hold roughly a tenth. The sequencing here drew on unsorted PBMCs, taken 0.5 years before starting antiretroviral therapy. The source is a man aged 18 to 30 with HIV. Each CDR3 is given with its conserved first and last residue. A D gene is named only where the DNA matches it firmly. The size entry is marked missing in some rows and otherwise reads once, few, many or a size class.

J gene	clone size	V gene	D gene	CDR3 protein	CDR3 DNA
TRBJ2-7	-	TRBV5-5	TRBD1	CASSPTLKETGRSSYEQYF	TGTGCCAGCAGCCCTACCTTAAAAGAGACAGGGCGATCCTCCTACGAGCAGTACTTC
TRBJ2-7	once	TRBV10-3	TRBD1	CAISERDRSYEQYF	TGTGCCATCAGTGAAAGGGACAGGAGCTACGAGCAGTACTTC
TRBJ2-1	-	TRBV14	-	CASSQVEFAEQFF	TGTGCCAGCAGCCAAGTGGAATTTGCTGAGCAGTTCTTC
TRBJ2-1	few	TRBV9	TRBD2	CASSGGGYDEQFF	TGTGCCAGCAGCGGGGGAGGGTACGATGAGCAGTTCTTC
TRBJ2-7	-	TRBV5-1	TRBD2	CASSPGLGGYEQYF	TGCGCCAGCAGCCCCGGACTAGGAGGCTACGAGCAGTACTTC
TRBJ2-7	-	TRBV28	-	CASSSPLEQFVYEQYF	TGTGCCAGCAGTTCCCCCTTAGAGCAGTTTGTCTACGAGCAGTACTTC
TRBJ2-7	-	TRBV5-1	TRBD1	CASSLAQGAYSYEQYF	TGCGCCAGCAGCTTGGCACAGGGGGCCTACTCCTACGAGCAGTACTTC
TRBJ2-7	-	TRBV6-5	TRBD1	CASSSGTGFYEQYF	TGTGCCAGCAGTTCCGGGACAGGGTTCTACGAGCAGTACTTC
TRBJ2-7	-	TRBV7-7	TRBD2	CASSFLAGREYEQYF	TGTGCTAGCAGCTTTTTAGCGGGAAGAGAGTACGAGCAGTACTTC
TRBJ2-7	once	TRBV19	-	CASSTDFREYEQYF	TGTGCCAGTAGTACCGACTTCAGGGAGTACGAGCAGTACTTC
TRBJ2-1	-	TRBV29-1	TRBD1	CSVEEGRTGGGPWEQFF	TGCAGCGTTGAAGAGGGGAGGACAGGGGGCGGCCCTTGGGAGCAGTTCTTC
TRBJ1-1	-	TRBV10-1	-	CASSESVDDTEAFF	TGCGCCAGCAGTGAGTCGGTTGACGATACTGAAGCTTTCTTT
TRBJ2-5	-	TRBV29-1	-	CSVVPLALSGYETQYF	TGCAGCGTTGTTCCCCTAGCTCTTTCGGGTTACGAGACCCAGTACTTC
TRBJ1-5	-	TRBV7-2	-	CASSHPGNQPQHF	TGTGCCAGCAGCCATCCGGGGAATCAGCCCCAGCATTTT
TRBJ2-7	once	TRBV4-3	-	CASSQEYAGLGHEQYF	TGCGCCAGCAGCCAAGAATACGCAGGGTTGGGGCACGAGCAGTACTTC
TRBJ2-1	-	TRBV9	-	CASSVGQFNNEQFF	TGTGCCAGCAGCGTAGGACAGTTCAACAATGAGCAGTTCTTC
TRBJ2-2	once	TRBV9	-	CASSRNTGELFF	TGTGCCAGCAGCAGGAACACCGGGGAGCTGTTTTTT
TRBJ1-5	-	TRBV19	-	CASSSLTRGDQPQHF	TGTGCCAGTAGTTCCCTGACACGAGGGGATCAGCCCCAGCATTTT
TRBJ1-1	-	TRBV25-1	-	CASSDQTGLNTEAFF	TGTGCCAGCAGTGATCAAACAGGATTGAACACTGAAGCTTTCTTT
TRBJ1-1	-	TRBV19	-	CASSTLDSLNTEAFF	TGTGCCAGTAGTACCCTAGACAGTCTGAACACTGAAGCTTTCTTT
TRBJ2-7	-	TRBV27	-	CASSFRVGSSYEQYF	TGTGCCAGCAGTTTCCGTGTGGGGAGCTCCTACGAGCAGTACTTC
TRBJ2-7	-	TRBV11-2	-	CASSSLEQYF	TGTGCCAGCAGCTCCCTCGAGCAGTACTTC
TRBJ2-3	-	TRBV27	TRBD1	CASSSSGTGHTQYF	TGTGCCAGCAGTTCGTCCGGGACAGGTCATACGCAGTATTTT
TRBJ1-5	-	TRBV9	TRBD1	CASSETGNGNQPQHF	TGTGCCAGCAGCGAGACAGGGAACGGCAATCAGCCCCAGCATTTT
TRBJ2-3	medium-sized	TRBV19	TRBD1	CASSARDRFTDTQYF	TGTGCCAGTAGTGCGAGGGACAGGTTCACAGATACGCAGTATTTT
TRBJ2-7	few	TRBV28	TRBD1	CASSLFVGTGRNQGYEQYF	TGTGCCAGCAGTTTATTCGTTGGGACAGGGCGGAACCAGGGCTACGAGCAGTACTTC
TRBJ1-1	-	TRBV5-1	TRBD1	CASSLTGGTEAFF	TGCGCCAGCAGCTTGACAGGGGGCACTGAAGCTTTCTTT
TRBJ1-1	once	TRBV19	-	CASSISGGARDTEAFF	TGTGCCAGTAGTATATCGGGCGGGGCTAGGGACACTGAAGCTTTCTTT
TRBJ1-1	-	TRBV5-4	-	CASSLRRVARNSEAFF	TGTGCCAGCAGCTTGAGGAGGGTGGCGAGGAACTCTGAAGCTTTCTTT
TRBJ2-1	-	TRBV7-9	-	CASSEGGYPYNEQFF	TGTGCCAGCAGCGAGGGGGGATACCCCTACAATGAGCAGTTCTTC
TRBJ1-1	-	TRBV19	TRBD1	CASSTQQGVNTEAFF	TGTGCCAGTAGCACCCAACAGGGGGTGAACACTGAAGCTTTCTTT
TRBJ1-4	-	TRBV6-4	-	CASSDGASLQTNEKLFF	TGTGCCAGCAGTGATGGGGCCTCGCTACAGACTAATGAAAAACTGTTTTTT
TRBJ2-7	-	TRBV5-4	TRBD1	CASSPRTGGARSYEQYF	TGTGCCAGCAGCCCCAGGACAGGGGGCGCTCGGTCCTACGAGCAGTACTTC
TRBJ2-5	-	TRBV6-5	-	CASSYVGEETQYF	TGTGCCAGCAGTTACGTGGGAGAGGAGACCCAGTACTTC
TRBJ2-7	few	TRBV4-3	-	CASSQDRTAGFDEQYF	TGCGCCAGCAGCCAAGATAGGACCGCTGGTTTTGACGAGCAGTACTTC
TRBJ1-1	-	TRBV6-1	-	CASSAFLQGINTEAFF	TGTGCCAGCAGTGCATTTTTACAGGGTATCAACACTGAAGCTTTCTTT
TRBJ1-2	-	TRBV2	-	CASTGTTNGYTF	TGTGCCAGCACCGGGACAACTAATGGCTACACCTTC
TRBJ1-1	-	TRBV9	-	CASSVVVTGPNTEAFF	TGTGCCAGCAGCGTAGTAGTAACAGGGCCGAACACTGAAGCTTTCTTT
TRBJ1-2	-	TRBV9	-	CASSVGAGSYGYTF	TGTGCCAGCAGCGTAGGTGCAGGGAGCTATGGCTACACCTTC
TRBJ2-5	-	TRBV13	TRBD2	CASSSSGGAGETQYF	TGTGCCAGCAGCTCTAGCGGGGGGGCCGGGGAGACCCAGTACTTC
TRBJ1-1	-	TRBV28	-	CASSLDQTGGGDTEAFF	TGTGCCAGCAGCCTCGACCAGACAGGTGGGGGGGACACTGAAGCTTTCTTT
TRBJ2-3	once	TRBV19	-	CASSINWARNTDTQYF	TGTGCCAGTAGTATAAACTGGGCCCGGAACACAGATACGCAGTATTTT
TRBJ2-7	-	TRBV28	-	CASSLTGGTYEQYF	TGTGCCAGCAGTTTAACCGGCGGTACCTACGAGCAGTACTTC
TRBJ2-3	-	TRBV6-6	-	CASQKTVSTDTQYF	TGTGCCAGCCAAAAGACGGTTAGCACAGATACGCAGTATTTT
TRBJ2-7	-	TRBV10-3	-	CAISESSGVRGSYEQYF	TGTGCCATCAGTGAGTCGAGTGGAGTCAGAGGCTCCTACGAGCAGTACTTC
TRBJ2-7	-	TRBV7-6	-	CASSLEGGNPNYEQYF	TGTGCCAGCAGCTTAGAGGGAGGCAATCCTAACTACGAGCAGTACTTC
TRBJ2-3	-	TRBV5-6	TRBD2	CASSLDGRGPSTDTQYF	TGTGCCAGCAGCTTGGACGGGAGGGGCCCTAGCACAGATACGCAGTATTTT
TRBJ1-1	-	TRBV6-1	-	CASSDVTNTEAFF	TGTGCCAGCAGTGATGTCACAAACACTGAAGCTTTCTTT
TRBJ2-7	-	TRBV2	-	CASSEVGTPHEQYF	TGTGCCAGCAGTGAAGTTGGTACGCCCCACGAGCAGTACTTC
TRBJ1-1	-	TRBV9	-	CASGESAEAFF	TGTGCCAGTGGGGAGTCCGCTGAAGCTTTCTTT
TRBJ1-1	-	TRBV25-1	-	CASRRVTGSFTEAFF	TGTGCCAGCAGAAGAGTCACAGGGAGTTTCACTGAAGCTTTCTTT
TRBJ1-2	-	TRBV5-4	TRBD1	CASSRGGTAINYGYTF	TGTGCCAGCAGCAGGGGGGGGACAGCCATAAACTATGGCTACACCTTC
TRBJ2-3	few	TRBV5-1	TRBD1	CASSAPGQGSFLRDTQYF	TGCGCCAGCAGCGCCCCGGGACAGGGAAGCTTTCTTCGAGATACGCAGTATTTT
TRBJ1-3	-	TRBV6-5	-	CASSSPLSGNTIYF	TGTGCCAGCAGTTCACCGCTCTCTGGAAACACCATATATTTT
TRBJ1-6	-	TRBV6-1	-	CASSPAGEGSPLHF	TGTGCCAGCAGCCCTGCGGGGGAAGGATCACCCCTCCACTTT
TRBJ2-5	-	TRBV27	TRBD1	CASSLDRSQGTQYF	TGTGCCAGCAGTTTGGACAGGTCTCAAGGTACCCAGTACTTC
TRBJ1-1	-	TRBV7-6	-	CASSDRDNTEAFF	TGTGCCAGCAGCGACCGGGACAACACTGAAGCTTTCTTT